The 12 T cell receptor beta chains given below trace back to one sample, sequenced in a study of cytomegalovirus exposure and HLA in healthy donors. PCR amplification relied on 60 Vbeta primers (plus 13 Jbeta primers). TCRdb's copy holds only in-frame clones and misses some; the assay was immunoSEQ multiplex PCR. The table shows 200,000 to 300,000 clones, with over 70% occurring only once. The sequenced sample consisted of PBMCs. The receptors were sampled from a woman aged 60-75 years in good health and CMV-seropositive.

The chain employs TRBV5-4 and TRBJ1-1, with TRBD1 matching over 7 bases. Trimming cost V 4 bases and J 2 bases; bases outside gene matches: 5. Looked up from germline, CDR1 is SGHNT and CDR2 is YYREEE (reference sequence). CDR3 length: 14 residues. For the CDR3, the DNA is TGTGCCAGCAGCCACGGGACAGATAACACTGAAGCTTTCTTT. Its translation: CASSHGTDNTEAFF.

The CDR3 is CASSEAMGRLMNTEAFF. The CDR3 region has the DNA TGTGCCAGCAGTGAAGCGATGGGCAGGCTCATGAACACTGAAGCTTTCTTT. The chain combines TRBV6-1 with TRBJ1-1; unclear D gene. CDR1 is MNHNS and CDR2 is SASEGT in the germline V gene. The CDR3 loop spans 17 amino acids. Trimming stripped 0 bases from V and 0 bases from J, with 14 bases between.

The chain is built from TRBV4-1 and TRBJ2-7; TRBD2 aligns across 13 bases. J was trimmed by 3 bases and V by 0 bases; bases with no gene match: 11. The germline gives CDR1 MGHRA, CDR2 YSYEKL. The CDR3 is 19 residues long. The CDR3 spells CASSQDETLAGGRGYEQYF. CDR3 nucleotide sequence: TGCGCCAGCAGCCAAGATGAGACACTAGCGGGAGGGCGAGGCTACGAGCAGTACTTC.

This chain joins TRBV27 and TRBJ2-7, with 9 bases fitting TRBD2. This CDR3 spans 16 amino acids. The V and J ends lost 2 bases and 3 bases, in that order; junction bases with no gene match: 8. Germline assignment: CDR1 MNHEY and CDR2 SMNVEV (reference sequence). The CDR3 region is CASSLAVTSGFYEQYF. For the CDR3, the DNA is TGTGCCAGCAGTTTAGCAGTGACTAGCGGATTCTACGAGCAGTACTTC.

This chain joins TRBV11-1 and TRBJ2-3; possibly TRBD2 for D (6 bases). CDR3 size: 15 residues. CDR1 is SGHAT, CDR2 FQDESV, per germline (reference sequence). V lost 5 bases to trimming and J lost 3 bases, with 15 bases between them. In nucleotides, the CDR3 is TGTGCCAGCAGCCCTGGACGGGAGATGACAGATACGCAGTATTTT. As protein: CASSPGREMTDTQYF.

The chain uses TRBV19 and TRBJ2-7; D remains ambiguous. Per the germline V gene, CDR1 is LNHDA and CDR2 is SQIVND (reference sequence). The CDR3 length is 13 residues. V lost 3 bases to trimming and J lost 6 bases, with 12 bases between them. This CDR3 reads CASSIGLAGEQYF. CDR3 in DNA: TGTGCCAGTAGTATTGGGCTGGCTGGCGAGCAGTACTTC.

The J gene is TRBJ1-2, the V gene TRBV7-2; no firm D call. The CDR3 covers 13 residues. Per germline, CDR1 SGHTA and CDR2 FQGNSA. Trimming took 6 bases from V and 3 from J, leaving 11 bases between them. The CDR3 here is CASRRDTYYGYTF. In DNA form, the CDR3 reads TGTGCCAGCAGACGAGACACGTACTATGGCTACACCTTC.

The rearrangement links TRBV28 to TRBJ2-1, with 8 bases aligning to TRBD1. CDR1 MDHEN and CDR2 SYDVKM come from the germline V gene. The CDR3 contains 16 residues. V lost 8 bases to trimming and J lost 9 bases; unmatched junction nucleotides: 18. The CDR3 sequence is CASSGVMGQVSFEQFF. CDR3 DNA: TGTGCCAGCTCTGGAGTTATGGGACAGGTGTCTTTTGAGCAGTTCTTC.

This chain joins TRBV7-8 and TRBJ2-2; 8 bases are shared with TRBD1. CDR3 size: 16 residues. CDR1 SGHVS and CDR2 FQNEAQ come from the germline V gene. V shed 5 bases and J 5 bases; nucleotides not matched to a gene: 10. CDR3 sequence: CASSRTGLEWTGELFF. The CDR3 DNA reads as TGTGCCAGCAGCAGGACAGGGTTGGAGTGGACCGGGGAGCTGTTTTTT.

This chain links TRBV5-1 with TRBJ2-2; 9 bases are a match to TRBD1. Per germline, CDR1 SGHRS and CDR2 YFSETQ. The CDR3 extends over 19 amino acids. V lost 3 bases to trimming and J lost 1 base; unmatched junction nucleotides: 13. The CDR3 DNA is TGCGCCAGCAGCTCACCTCCGGGACAGGGTTTGGGGAACACCGGGGAGCTGTTTTTT. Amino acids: CASSSPPGQGLGNTGELFF.

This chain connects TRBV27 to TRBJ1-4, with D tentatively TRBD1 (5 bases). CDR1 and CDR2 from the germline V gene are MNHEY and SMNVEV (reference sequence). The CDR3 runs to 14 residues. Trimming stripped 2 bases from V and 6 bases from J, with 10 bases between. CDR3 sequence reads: CASSLEGAYEKLFF. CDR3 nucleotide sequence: TGTGCCAGCAGTTTAGAAGGGGCTTATGAAAAACTGTTTTTT.

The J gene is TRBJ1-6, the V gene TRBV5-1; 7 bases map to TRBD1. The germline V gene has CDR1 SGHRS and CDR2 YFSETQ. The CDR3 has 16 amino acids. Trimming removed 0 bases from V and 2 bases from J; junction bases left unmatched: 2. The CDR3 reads CASSLEGATYNSPLHF. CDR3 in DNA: TGCGCCAGCAGCTTGGAGGGGGCGACCTATAATTCACCCCTCCACTTT.